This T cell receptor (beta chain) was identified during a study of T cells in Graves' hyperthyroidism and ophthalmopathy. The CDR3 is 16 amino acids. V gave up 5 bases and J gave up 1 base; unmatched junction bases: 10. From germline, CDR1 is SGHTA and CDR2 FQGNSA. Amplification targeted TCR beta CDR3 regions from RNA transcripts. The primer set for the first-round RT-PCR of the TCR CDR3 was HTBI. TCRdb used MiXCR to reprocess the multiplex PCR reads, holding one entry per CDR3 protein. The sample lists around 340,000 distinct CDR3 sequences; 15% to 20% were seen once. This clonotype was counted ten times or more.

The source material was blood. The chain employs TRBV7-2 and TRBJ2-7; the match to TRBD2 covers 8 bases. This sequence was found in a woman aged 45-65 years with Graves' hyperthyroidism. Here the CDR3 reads CASSPSGSLGSYEQYF. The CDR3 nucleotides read TGTGCCAGCAGCCCGAGCGGGAGTTTGGGGTCCTACGAGCAGTACTTC.